One sample yielded the 27 T cell receptor beta chains listed below, sequenced in a study of beta chain features in type 1 diabetes. Investigators reverse transcribed all isolated RNA, so they sequenced expressed TCRB transcripts. The assay was immunoSEQ multiplex PCR, and TCRdb's table has in-frame clones only and misses some. The sample shows about 140,000 clones, about 10% of them seen only once. The sequencing sample was made of naive CD4+ T cells from blood. The receptor set was obtained from a man between 18 and 35 years old in good health.

The gene calls are TRBV27 and TRBJ2-3, with D hard to call. Germline-derived CDR1 and CDR2 are MNHEY and SMNVEV (reference sequence). The V end was cut by 1 base, the J end by 1 base, with 3 bases between. The CDR3 consists of 13 residues. CDR3 in amino acids: CASSLLGTDTQYF. In DNA, the CDR3 is TGTGCCAGCAGTTTATTAGGCACAGATACGCAGTATTTT.

V gene TRBV18 combines with J gene TRBJ1-4; a weak D match, TRBD1 (6 bases). Trimming pared 3 bases from V and 4 bases from J, leaving 15 bases between. The length of the CDR3 is 16 residues. Looked up from germline, CDR1 is KGHSH and CDR2 is LQKENI. CDR3 sequence reads: CASSPITGHGNEKLFF. The CDR3, as DNA: TGTGCCAGCTCACCTATTACGGGACACGGTAATGAAAAACTGTTTTTT.

The chain combines TRBV28 with TRBJ2-7; 7 nucleotides line up with TRBD2. The CDR3 runs to 16 residues. CDR1 and CDR2 from the germline V gene are MDHEN and SYDVKM. V lost 6 bases and J lost 4; bases outside the gene matches: 15. This chain's CDR3 is CASSPTKGWGGYEQYF. DNA for the CDR3: TGTGCCAGCAGCCCTACTAAGGGTTGGGGGGGATACGAGCAGTACTTC.

This clone appeared a few times. J is TRBJ2-2 and V is TRBV6-5; the match to TRBD1 covers 8 bases. The junction had 8 bases not matched to a gene; V was cut back by 7 bases and J by 4 bases. Germline loops: CDR1 MNHEY, CDR2 SVGAGI. The CDR3 spans 15 residues. The CDR3, as DNA: TGTGCCAGCAAAGAAGGACAGGGCGGCACCGGGGAGCTGTTTTTT. This translates into CASKEGQGGTGELFF.

This clone came up many times. The J gene is TRBJ2-1, the V gene TRBV7-9, with TRBD2 identical over 11 bases. Germline CDR1 reads SEHNR; CDR2 reads FQNEAQ (reference sequence). The CDR3 loop spans 15 amino acids. V lost 6 bases and J lost 8; bases outside the gene matches: 9. The CDR3 nucleotides read TGTGCCAGCAGGCAGACTAGCGGGGACTATGATGAGCAGTTCTTC. It codes for CASRQTSGDYDEQFF.

J is TRBJ1-5 and V is TRBV4-1; D possibly corresponds to TRBD1 (6 bases). Germline V lookup: CDR1 MGHRA, CDR2 YSYEKL. V lost 1 base to trimming and J lost 5 bases, with 21 bases between them. The CDR3 contains 18 residues. The CDR3 DNA is TGCGCCAGCAGCCAAGGCCCTCGGTCCCGCAGGGGAGATCAGCCCCAGCATTTT. Translating gives CASSQGPRSRRGDQPQHF.

Written as DNA, the CDR3 is TGTGCCAGCAGCTTACAGCGGGGGCAAGAGACCCAGTACTTC. Translated, it gives CASSLQRGQETQYF. The chain uses TRBV7-8 and TRBJ2-5, with 8 bases matching TRBD2. The length of the CDR3 is 14 residues. CDR1 is SGHVS, CDR2 FQNEAQ, per germline. With 2 bases clipped from V and 2 bases from J, the junction kept 1 base outside the gene matches. Based on the CDR3 plus reference TRBV7-8 and TRBJ2-5, the full variable domain is GAGVSQSPRYKVAKRGQDVALRCDPISGHVSLFWYQQALGQGPEFLTYFQNEAQLDKSGLPSDRFFAERPEGSVSTLKIQRTQQEDSAVYLCASSLQRGQETQYFGPGTRLLVL.

The chain combines TRBV19 with TRBJ2-3, with TRBD1 identical over 11 bases. V was clipped by 3 bases and J by 4 bases; unmatched bases: 3. The CDR3 covers 15 residues. CDR1 and CDR2 (germline): LNHDA, SQIVND (reference sequence). CDR3 in amino acids: CASSIEGQGADTQYF. For the CDR3, the DNA is TGTGCCAGTAGTATCGAGGGACAGGGGGCAGATACGCAGTATTTT.

This clone was detected many times. Here the CDR3 reads CASSPQRGGYNEQFF. The CDR3 coding sequence is TGTGCCAGCAGCCCCCAGCGGGGGGGCTACAATGAGCAGTTCTTC. This chain uses TRBV7-2 with TRBJ2-1, with 10 bases lining up with TRBD2. The CDR3 loop spans 15 amino acids. Germline trimming cut 5 bases from V and 3 bases from J; bases unmatched to any gene: 4. Germline CDR1 reads SGHTA; CDR2 reads FQGNSA. Filled out from reference TRBV7-2 and TRBJ2-1, the complete variable domain reads GAGVSQSPSNKVTEKGKDVELRCDPISGHTALYWYRQSLGQGLEFLIYFQGNSAPDKSGLPSDRFSAERTGGSVSTLTIQRTQQEDSAVYLCASSPQRGGYNEQFFGPGTRLTVL.

Here the CDR3 reads CATSRETSGRGGTEAFF. The CDR3 nucleotides read TGTGCCACCAGCAGAGAAACCAGTGGACGGGGGGGGACTGAAGCTTTCTTT. The V call is TRBV15, the J call TRBJ1-1; a possible D gene is TRBD1 (5 bases). Trimming removed 0 bases at V and 5 bases at J, with 19 bases between. Germline V gene lookup returns CDR1 LNHNV and CDR2 YYDKDF (reference sequence). The CDR3 loop spans 17 amino acids.

A few counts support this clone. The chain employs TRBV9 and TRBJ2-3; 7 nucleotides line up with TRBD2. V was clipped by 4 bases and J by 2 bases; unmatched bases: 7. The CDR3 length is 15 residues. Germline V lookup: CDR1 SGDLS, CDR2 YYNGEE. DNA for the CDR3: TGTGCCAGCAGCTCAAGCGGGGCCCCCACAGATACGCAGTATTTT. Protein: CASSSSGAPTDTQYF.

This clone was found a few times. The chain recombines TRBV7-2 with TRBJ1-1; D is uncertain. CDR3 length equals 14 residues. Germline-derived CDR1 and CDR2 are SGHTA and FQGNSA. Trimming shortened V by 5 bases and J by 5 bases, and 15 bases separated the two germline ends. The CDR3 is CASSPLRRSTEAFF. The DNA for the CDR3 is TGTGCCAGCAGCCCCCTCCGGCGGTCGACTGAAGCTTTCTTT.

This clone has a single count. The CDR3 DNA follows: TGTGCCAGCAGCCCTAGGGGGGGGCCTTACAATGAGCAGTTCTTC. It codes for CASSPRGGPYNEQFF. The chain carries TRBV6-4 and TRBJ2-1; weak D call: TRBD2 (7 bases). The V end lost 6 bases, the J end lost 4 bases, and 16 bases lay between the germline ends. CDR1 and CDR2 from the germline V gene are MRHNA and SNTAGT. The CDR3 runs 15 residues.

The chain uses TRBV7-2 and TRBJ2-3; a weak D match, TRBD2 (7 bases). The CDR3 length is 14 residues. V lost 1 base to trimming and J lost 6 bases, with 11 bases between them. CDR1 is SGHTA and CDR2 is FQGNSA in the germline V gene. CDR3 nucleotides: TGTGCCAGCAGCTTAGAAAGGGGGGGGGATACGCAGTATTTT. The encoded protein is CASSLERGGDTQYF. The full variable domain, completed using reference TRBV7-2 and TRBJ2-3, is GAGVSQSPSNKVTEKGKDVELRCDPISGHTALYWYRQSLGQGLEFLIYFQGNSAPDKSGLPSDRFSAERTGGSVSTLTIQRTQQEDSAVYLCASSLERGGDTQYFGPGTRLTVL.

The chain uses TRBV28 and TRBJ2-7; a possible D gene is TRBD2 (6 bases). The V gene lost 6 bases and the J gene lost 6 bases, with 24 bases spanning the gap. The germline V gene encodes CDR1 MDHEN and CDR2 SYDVKM. The CDR3 extends over 16 amino acids. CDR3: CASSSLPGALGFEQYF. The DNA for the CDR3 is TGTGCCAGCAGCTCTCTTCCGGGAGCTCTGGGTTTCGAGCAGTACTTC.

The table lists this clone with a few counts. The chain uses TRBV30 and TRBJ1-6; 10 bases fit TRBD1. CDR3 size: 18 residues. V trimming: 2 bases; J trimming: 0 bases; junction bases outside the gene matches: 7. From germline, CDR1 is GTSNPN and CDR2 SVGIG (reference sequence). The CDR3 reads CAWSFRTGGISYNSPLHF. The CDR3 DNA follows: TGTGCCTGGAGTTTCCGGACAGGGGGGATCTCCTATAATTCACCCCTCCACTTT.

This clone has a handful of counts. The chain links TRBV7-6 to TRBJ2-1; TRBD2 matches 15 bases. The CDR3 is made up of 17 amino acids. CDR1 is SGHVS, CDR2 FNYEAQ, per germline. The V gene end was trimmed by 4 bases and the J gene end by 9 bases; junction bases not matched to a gene: 10. CDR3 nucleotide sequence: TGTGCCAGCAGCTCCGGACTAGCGGGGGGGATATGGGTTGAGCAGTTCTTC. Protein sequence: CASSSGLAGGIWVEQFF.

The V and J genes are TRBV28 and TRBJ1-1; tentatively, D is TRBD1 (5 bases). This CDR3 is built from 15 residues. In germline, CDR1 is MDHEN, CDR2 SYDVKM. With 1 base removed from V and 5 bases from J, the gap between germline ends came to 14 bases. The CDR3 spells CASSLSTVEGTEAFF. CDR3 in DNA: TGTGCCAGCAGTTTATCGACAGTCGAAGGGACTGAAGCTTTCTTT. The variable domain in full, with the rest retrieved from reference TRBV28 and TRBJ1-1, is DVKVTQSSRYLVKRTGEKVFLECVQDMDHENMFWYRQDPGLGLRLIYFSYDVKMKEKGDIPEGYSVSREKKERFSLILESASTNQTSMYLCASSLSTVEGTEAFFGQGTRLTVV.

The J gene is TRBJ2-3, the V gene TRBV19, with TRBD1 matching 9 bases. CDR1 LNHDA and CDR2 SQIVND come from the germline V gene (reference sequence). The V gene end was trimmed by 10 bases and the J gene end by 5 bases; junction bases not matched to a gene: 7. This CDR3 is built from 13 residues. The CDR3 DNA is TGTGCCACCTCACAGGGGGCGCGAGATACGCAGTATTTT. This translates into CATSQGARDTQYF.

This clone was recorded a few times. The rearrangement uses TRBV18 and TRBJ2-7; 7 bases are shared with TRBD1. Germline V gene lookup returns CDR1 KGHSH and CDR2 LQKENI. Trimming took 3 bases from V and 4 from J; bases not matched to a gene: 6. The CDR3 runs 14 residues. The CDR3 DNA is TGTGCCAGCTCACCGGACAGGATACAGTACGAGCAGTACTTC. Residues: CASSPDRIQYEQYF.

This clone showed up just a few times. V and J are TRBV5-1 and TRBJ1-4, with a possible D match to TRBD1 (6 bases). Germline lookup yields CDR1 SGHRS and CDR2 YFSETQ. Deletions cut 4 bases from V and 8 bases from J, with 12 bases between. There are 13 residues in the CDR3. The CDR3 loop reads CASSPRGGEKLFF. CDR3 sequence (DNA): TGCGCCAGCAGCCCCAGGGGCGGAGAAAAACTGTTTTTT.

In DNA, the CDR3 is TGTGCCAGCAGGGCGGGACTAGCGGGGGGAGGTGATACGCAGTATTTT. Translated: CASRAGLAGGGDTQYF. The chain couples TRBV5-4 to TRBJ2-3; TRBD2 agrees at 15 bases. After removal of 5 bases from V and 6 bases from J, the junction contained 7 bases not matched to a gene. This CDR3 contains 16 residues. The germline CDR1 and CDR2 sequences are SGHNT and YYREEE (reference sequence). Filled out from reference TRBV5-4 and TRBJ2-3, the complete variable domain reads ETGVTQSPTHLIKTRGQQVTLRCSSQSGHNTVSWYQQALGQGPQFIFQYYREEENGRGNFPPRFSGLQFPNYSSELNVNALELDDSALYLCASRAGLAGGGDTQYFGPGTRLTVL.

This clone was seen ten or more times. The V and J genes are TRBV5-4 and TRBJ2-5, with 12 bases aligning to TRBD2. Germline CDR1 is SGHNT and CDR2 is YYREEE (reference sequence). The CDR3 totals 16 residues. Germline trimming cut 4 bases from V and 4 bases from J; bases unmatched to any gene: 8. The CDR3 coding sequence is TGTGCCAGCAGCAATGGACTAGCGGGGAAAGCAGAGACCCAGTACTTC. This translates into CASSNGLAGKAETQYF.

This clone was recorded a few times. This chain connects TRBV7-7 to TRBJ2-2; TRBD1 matches at 7 bases. The V segment lost 5 bases and the J segment 1 base; nucleotides outside the gene matches: 7. The CDR3 extends over 16 amino acids. The V gene's germline CDR1 is SSHAT and CDR2 FNYEAQ (reference sequence). As DNA, the CDR3 is TGTGCCAGCAGCCCTCCCGGGACAGAGAACACCGGGGAGCTGTTTTTT. It specifies CASSPPGTENTGELFF. The variable domain in full, with the rest retrieved from reference TRBV7-7 and TRBJ2-2, is GAGVSQSPRYKVTKRGQDVTLRCDPISSHATLYWYQQALGQGPEFLTYFNYEAQPDKSGLPSDRFSAERPEGSISTLTIQRTEQRDSAMYRCASSPPGTENTGELFFGEGSRLTVL.

This clone was observed a few times. The rearrangement uses TRBV4-3 and TRBJ2-1; TRBD2 agrees at 9 bases. The CDR3 loop spans 16 amino acids. Trimming took 0 bases from V and 4 from J; bases not matched to a gene: 4. The germline CDR1 and CDR2 sequences are LGHNA and YSLEER. The CDR3 is CASSQDYSGGYNEQFF. For the CDR3, the DNA is TGCGCCAGCAGCCAAGATTATAGCGGGGGTTACAATGAGCAGTTCTTC.

A few counts support this clone. V usage is TRBV7-8 and J usage is TRBJ2-5, with D maybe TRBD1 (5 bases). The ends were cut back, 3 bases at V and 1 base at J, with 6 bases in the middle. The CDR3 runs to 13 residues. From germline, CDR1 is SGHVS and CDR2 FQNEAQ. The CDR3 region has the DNA TGTGCCAGCAGCTTGACAGTCCAAGAGACCCAGTACTTC. Amino acids: CASSLTVQETQYF.

This clone was observed a handful of times. This chain joins TRBV6-6 and TRBJ2-3; the match to TRBD2 covers 11 bases. Germline V gene sequence: CDR1 MNHNY, CDR2 SVGAGI (reference sequence). The ends lost 7 bases at V and 4 bases at J; junction bases unmatched: 4. This CDR3 contains 14 residues. This chain's CDR3 is CASNSGGAADTQYF. In DNA form, the CDR3 reads TGTGCCAGCAATAGCGGGGGGGCCGCAGATACGCAGTATTTT.